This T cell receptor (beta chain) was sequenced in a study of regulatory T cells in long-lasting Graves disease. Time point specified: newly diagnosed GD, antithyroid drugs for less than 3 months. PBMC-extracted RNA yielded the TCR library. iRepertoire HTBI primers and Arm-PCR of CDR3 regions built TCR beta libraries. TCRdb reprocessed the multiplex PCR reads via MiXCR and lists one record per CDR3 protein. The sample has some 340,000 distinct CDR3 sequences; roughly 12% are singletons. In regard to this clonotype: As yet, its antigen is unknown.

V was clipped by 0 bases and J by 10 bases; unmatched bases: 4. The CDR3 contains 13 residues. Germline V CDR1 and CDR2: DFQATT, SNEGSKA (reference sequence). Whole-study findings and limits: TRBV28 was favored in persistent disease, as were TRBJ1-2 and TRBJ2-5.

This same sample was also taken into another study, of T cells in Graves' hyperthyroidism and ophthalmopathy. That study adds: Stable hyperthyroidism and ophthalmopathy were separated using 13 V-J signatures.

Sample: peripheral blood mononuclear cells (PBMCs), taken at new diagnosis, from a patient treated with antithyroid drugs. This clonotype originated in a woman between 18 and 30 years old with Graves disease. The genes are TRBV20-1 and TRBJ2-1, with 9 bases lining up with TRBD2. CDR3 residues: CSAREGLAIEQFF. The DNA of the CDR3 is TGCAGTGCTAGAGAGGGACTAGCTATCGAGCAGTTCTTC.